The next 29 T cell receptor beta chains were all read from a single sample in a study of regulatory T cells in long-lasting Graves disease. Time point defined: persistent/refractory GD, antithyroid drugs over 5 years with positive TRAb. RNA extracted from PBMCs served as the sequencing template. In building TCR beta libraries, iRepertoire HTBI primers were used together with Arm-PCR of CDR3 regions. MiXCR, run by TCRdb on the multiplex PCR reads, gives a single entry per CDR3 protein. The sample includes roughly 700,000 distinct CDR3 sequences, approximately 29% of them seen just once. Sequenced here: peripheral blood mononuclear cells (PBMCs), sampled when the disease was refractory, from a patient treated with antithyroid drugs. These receptors originate from a female donor with Graves disease.

The chain employs TRBV11-2 and TRBJ1-4; 8 bases are shared with TRBD1. V shed 5 bases, J shed 4 bases, and the junction held 12 bases outside the gene matches. Germline V gene lookup returns CDR1 SGHAT and CDR2 FQNNGV. The CDR3 runs 17 residues. The CDR3 here is CASSPSEPGGLNEKLFF. CDR3 DNA: TGTGCCAGCAGCCCCTCGGAGCCAGGGGGCCTTAATGAAAAACTGTTTTTT.

This clonotype was counted many times. The CDR3 sequence is CASSPHQILETQYF. The CDR3 DNA is TGTGCCAGCAGTCCACACCAGATCCTAGAGACCCAGTACTTC. The rearrangement links TRBV6-1 to TRBJ2-5; no definite D call. The V end lost 5 bases, the J end lost 4 bases, and 14 bases lay between the germline ends. Germline V gene sequence: CDR1 MNHNS, CDR2 SASEGT. This CDR3 comprises 14 residues.

The chain is built from TRBV7-3 and TRBJ2-5; D could derive from TRBD1 or TRBD2 (6 bases each). The germline CDR1 and CDR2 sequences are SGHTA and FQGTGA. V shed 5 bases and J shed 4 bases, with 20 bases lying between them. The CDR3 runs to 16 residues. Here the CDR3 reads CASSPPILGGSETQYF. In DNA, the CDR3 is TGTGCCAGCAGCCCCCCCATCTTGGGGGGCTCAGAGACCCAGTACTTC.

The table lists this clonotype with many counts. The rearrangement joins TRBV25-1 to TRBJ1-2, with D perhaps matching TRBD1 (5 bases). The ends were cut back, 2 bases at V and 5 bases at J, with 21 bases in the middle. Germline CDR1 reads MGHDK; CDR2 reads SYGVNS. This CDR3 region has 17 residues. The CDR3 sequence: CASSEKQVDGTEYGYTF. CDR3 DNA: TGTGCCAGCAGTGAAAAACAGGTTGACGGGACGGAATATGGCTACACCTTC.

This clonotype was counted ten times or more. The V and J genes are TRBV29-1 and TRBJ2-7, with a possible D match to TRBD1 (6 bases). The CDR3 has 12 residues. Looked up from germline, CDR1 is SQVTM and CDR2 is ANQGSEA. Trimming took off 5 bases at V and 4 bases at J, with 12 bases between the two ends. The DNA of the CDR3 is TGCAGCGTTCGACAGGAGAAATACGAGCAGTACTTC. Its protein is CSVRQEKYEQYF.

This clonotype was observed many times. This chain uses TRBV2 with TRBJ2-6; no reliable D call. Trimming pared 7 bases from V and 0 bases from J, leaving 7 bases between. The CDR3 is 14 amino acids. Germline CDR1 is SNHLY and CDR2 is FYNNEI. DNA of the CDR3: TGTGCCAGCAAATTAAGCTCTGGGGCCAACGTCCTGACTTTC. Translated: CASKLSSGANVLTF.

This clonotype was seen many times. The V and J genes are TRBV28 and TRBJ2-5; 7 positions agree with TRBD1. The CDR3 has 15 amino acids. V dropped 8 bases and J dropped 3; count of bases not matched to a gene: 12. CDR1 is MDHEN, CDR2 SYDVKM, per germline. CDR3 sequence reads: CASGSYRGGKETQYF. The CDR3 bases are TGTGCCAGCGGGTCATACAGGGGTGGGAAAGAGACCCAGTACTTC.

This chain uses TRBV12-3 or TRBV12-4 with TRBJ1-1; 10 nucleotides match TRBD1. V lost 3 bases and J lost 1; bases outside the gene matches: 5. The CDR3 sequence is 16 residues long. The CDR3 sequence: CASSFGGQGTNTEAFF. The CDR3 bases are TGTGCCAGCAGTTTCGGGGGACAGGGGACGAACACTGAAGCTTTCTTT.

Details on this clonotype: A much more abundant neighbour one base away suggests this may be a read error. V usage is TRBV24-1 and J usage is TRBJ1-5; a weak D match, TRBD1 (5 bases). With the DNA end fitting TRBJ2-3 better, the J assignment may be wrong. The CDR3 has 14 amino acids. Germline V CDR1 and CDR2: KGHDR, SFDVKD. The CDR3 DNA sequence: TGTGCCACCAGTGGACAGAATTCGGCTCAGCCCCAGTATTTT. Translating it yields CATSGQNSAQPQYF.

This clonotype showed up many times. The DNA for the CDR3 is TGTGCCAGCAGTCATAGTCAGGGAGTACCTGAAGCTTTCTTT. Residues: CASSHSQGVPEAFF. The chain has TRBV12-3 or TRBV12-4 and TRBJ1-1, with D maybe TRBD1 (5 bases). V lost 5 bases, J lost 6 bases, and 16 bases lay in between. The CDR3 is 14 amino acids.

In this sample, this clonotype turned up a few times. The rearrangement uses TRBV7-2 and TRBJ1-5; no definite D call. Germline V gene sequence: CDR1 SGHTA, CDR2 FQGNSA. The CDR3 consists of 14 residues. Trimming removed 1 base at V and 5 bases at J, with 9 bases between. DNA for the CDR3: TGTGCCAGCAGCTTAGGGGATGAGGATCAGCCCCAGCATTTT. Encoded protein: CASSLGDEDQPQHF.

This clonotype was counted between two and nine times. The chain has TRBV20-1 and TRBJ1-1; 7 bases are a match to TRBD1. Germline CDR1 is DFQATT and CDR2 is SNEGSKA (reference sequence). The CDR3 is made up of 14 amino acids. Trimming took 5 bases from V and 0 from J; bases not matched to a gene: 6. CDR3 nucleotide sequence: TGCAGTGCTGCACGACAGGGCATGAACACTGAAGCTTTCTTT. It codes for CSAARQGMNTEAFF.

This chain uses TRBV5-6 with TRBJ2-2; D unresolved. Germline CDR1 is SGHDT and CDR2 is YYEEEE. Trimming removed 0 bases at V and 0 bases at J, with 9 bases between. This CDR3 region has 16 residues. The CDR3 DNA is TGTGCCAGCAGCTTGGTCGGGCAATCGAACACCGGGGAGCTGTTTTTT. The encoded protein is CASSLVGQSNTGELFF.

This clonotype turned up a few times. V usage is TRBV9 and J usage is TRBJ2-7, with TRBD2 matching over 13 bases. V shed 4 bases, J shed 6 bases, and the junction held 10 bases outside the gene matches. The CDR3 covers 16 residues. The germline V gene has CDR1 SGDLS and CDR2 YYNGEE. This CDR3 is CASSPFGLAGVFEQYF. The CDR3 DNA reads TGTGCCAGCAGCCCCTTCGGACTAGCGGGAGTGTTCGAGCAGTACTTC.

V and J are TRBV11-2 and TRBJ1-5, with D perhaps TRBD1 (6 bases). Deletions cut 5 bases from V and 6 bases from J, with 20 bases between. The germline V gene encodes CDR1 SGHAT and CDR2 FQNNGV. There are 16 residues in the CDR3. CDR3 DNA: TGTGCCAGCAGCCGAGGGGCACAGGGAAACCGTCAGCCCCAGCATTTT. It encodes CASSRGAQGNRQPQHF. The full variable domain, completed using reference TRBV11-2 and TRBJ1-5, is EAGVAQSPRYKIIEKRQSVAFWCNPISGHATLYWYQQILGQGPKLLIQFQNNGVVDDSQLPKDRFSAERLKGVDSTLKIQPAKLEDSAVYLCASSRGAQGNRQPQHFGDGTRLSIL.

The chain couples TRBV13 to TRBJ2-2, with 10 bases identical to TRBD2. Losses at the gene ends were 6 bases for V and 2 bases for J; bases not matched to a gene: 12. There are 18 residues in the CDR3. CDR1 PRHDT and CDR2 FYEKMQ come from the germline V gene (reference sequence). The CDR3 bases are TGTGCCAGCAGTCCCACGGCTGCTAGCGGGAGCAACACCGGGGAGCTGTTTTTT. Translating it yields CASSPTAASGSNTGELFF.

This rearrangement joins TRBV7-3 to TRBJ2-7; D could derive from TRBD1 or TRBD2 (5 bases each). The CDR3 has 14 residues. Germline CDR1 reads SGHTA; CDR2 reads FQGTGA. Trimming pared 4 bases from V and 2 bases from J, leaving 12 bases between. CDR3 sequence: CASSSLPGPYEQYF. In nucleotides, the CDR3 is TGTGCCAGCAGCTCCCTTCCGGGACCCTACGAGCAGTACTTC.

The chain carries TRBV20-1 and TRBJ2-5; D perhaps matches TRBD2 (6 bases). Germline CDR1 is DFQATT and CDR2 is SNEGSKA (reference sequence). The CDR3 contains 16 residues. Trimming took off 1 base at V and 5 bases at J, with 20 bases between the two ends. The CDR3 reads CSARVPTSPGVETQYF. CDR3 DNA: TGCAGTGCTAGAGTACCGACTAGTCCGGGGGTGGAGACCCAGTACTTC.

Many counts were recorded for this clonotype. This chain links TRBV7-2 with TRBJ1-2, with 10 bases lining up with TRBD1. Germline V lookup: CDR1 SGHTA, CDR2 FQGNSA. There are 15 residues in the CDR3. V trimming: 5 bases; J trimming: 6 bases; junction bases outside the gene matches: 9. CDR3 nucleotide sequence: TGTGCCAGCAGCGTCAGGGGACAGGGGTTGGATGGCTACACCTTC. Amino acid sequence: CASSVRGQGLDGYTF.

This clonotype was observed a handful of times. The chain combines TRBV28 with TRBJ2-2, with 10 bases identical to TRBD1. V lost 5 bases to trimming and J lost 6 bases; unmatched junction nucleotides: 3. Germline assignment: CDR1 MDHEN and CDR2 SYDVKM. This CDR3 has 14 amino acids. The CDR3 DNA reads TGTGCCAGCAGTGGGACAGGGGTCGCCGGGGAGCTGTTTTTT. Translation: CASSGTGVAGELFF. The full variable domain, in which reference TRBV28 and TRBJ2-2 provide the parts outside the CDR3, is DVKVTQSSRYLVKRTGEKVFLECVQDMDHENMFWYRQDPGLGLRLIYFSYDVKMKEKGDIPEGYSVSREKKERFSLILESASTNQTSMYLCASSGTGVAGELFFGEGSRLTVL.

The chain links TRBV27 to TRBJ2-1; no clear D gene. Germline loops: CDR1 MNHEY, CDR2 SMNVEV (reference sequence). This CDR3 is built from 15 residues. With 4 bases removed from V and 8 bases from J, the gap between germline ends came to 18 bases. DNA for the CDR3: TGTGCCAGCAGTTCACCCGTACTACTTGGGTATGAGCAGTTCTTC. It yields the protein CASSSPVLLGYEQFF.

The chain joins TRBV6-1 to TRBJ1-2, with TRBD1 matching 7 bases. The germline V gene encodes CDR1 MNHNS and CDR2 SASEGT. CDR3 length: 14 amino acids. V lost 7 bases and J lost 4; bases outside the gene matches: 9. The CDR3 bases are TGTGCCAGCACCTCCGGACAGGAGGGCTATGGCTACACCTTC. Translation: CASTSGQEGYGYTF.

V usage is TRBV4-1 and J usage is TRBJ1-4; no clear D gene. Trimming left V 4 bases short and J 6 bases short, with 6 bases between. This CDR3 is built from 12 residues. Germline V gives CDR1 MGHRA, CDR2 YSYEKL. Here the CDR3 reads CASSRTYEKLFF. The CDR3 DNA reads as TGCGCCAGCAGCCGAACGTATGAAAAACTGTTTTTT.

This clonotype was observed a handful of times. V usage is TRBV20-1 and J usage is TRBJ2-7, with unresolved D. Trimming pared 3 bases from V and 6 bases from J, leaving 9 bases between. Per germline, CDR1 DFQATT and CDR2 SNEGSKA (reference sequence). The CDR3 is made up of 11 amino acids. DNA for the CDR3: TGCAGTGCTAGGACTTTCCGCGAGCAGTACTTC. Translating it yields CSARTFREQYF.

This clonotype was detected ten times or more. The J gene is TRBJ2-5, the V gene TRBV7-2; 7 nucleotides line up with TRBD2. Germline assignment: CDR1 SGHTA and CDR2 FQGNSA. Trimming at V came to 1 base and at J to 4 bases, leaving 12 bases not matched to a gene. This CDR3 is built from 17 residues. The CDR3 coding sequence is TGTGCCAGCAGCTTAGACATGGCTAGCGGAGCAAGAGAGACCCAGTACTTC. Translated: CASSLDMASGARETQYF.

This clonotype was counted a few times. The chain carries TRBV9 and TRBJ2-7; possibly TRBD1 or TRBD2 for D (5 bases each). Deletions cut 2 bases from V and 3 bases from J, with 15 bases between. The CDR3 is 15 residues long. CDR1 is SGDLS, CDR2 YYNGEE, per germline. CDR3 amino acids: CASSVAPGPGYEQYF. The DNA for the CDR3 is TGTGCCAGCAGCGTTGCCCCGGGGCCAGGCTACGAGCAGTACTTC.

This clonotype was picked up many times. This chain links TRBV2 with TRBJ1-4; D is uncertain. Trimming removed 5 bases from V and 2 bases from J, with 6 bases in between. Germline V gene lookup returns CDR1 SNHLY and CDR2 FYNNEI. The CDR3 extends over 13 amino acids. The CDR3 nucleotides are TGTGCCAGCAGTTCCTGGACTAATGAAAAACTGTTTTTT. Translating it yields CASSSWTNEKLFF.

A remark on this clonotype: In this CDR3 the conserved last residue, phenylalanine or tryptophan, is missing, so a read error is likely. The chain joins TRBV3-1 to TRBJ2-7; D unclear. The CDR3 loop spans 12 amino acids. Germline loops: CDR1 LGHDT, CDR2 YNNKEL (reference sequence). V was pared by 0 bases and J by 3 bases, with 3 bases between. The CDR3 reads CASSQDLYEQYL. For the CDR3, the DNA is TGTGCCAGCAGCCAAGATCTCTACGAGCAGTACCTC.

This clonotype was seen a few times. The chain links TRBV12-3 or TRBV12-4 to TRBJ1-5; TRBD1 matches at 10 bases. The V segment lost 6 bases and the J segment 3 bases; nucleotides outside the gene matches: 5. This CDR3 has 15 residues. The CDR3 DNA reads TGTGCCAGCAGAAGGACAGGGGGGGACAATCAGCCCCAGCATTTT. This codes for CASRRTGGDNQPQHF.